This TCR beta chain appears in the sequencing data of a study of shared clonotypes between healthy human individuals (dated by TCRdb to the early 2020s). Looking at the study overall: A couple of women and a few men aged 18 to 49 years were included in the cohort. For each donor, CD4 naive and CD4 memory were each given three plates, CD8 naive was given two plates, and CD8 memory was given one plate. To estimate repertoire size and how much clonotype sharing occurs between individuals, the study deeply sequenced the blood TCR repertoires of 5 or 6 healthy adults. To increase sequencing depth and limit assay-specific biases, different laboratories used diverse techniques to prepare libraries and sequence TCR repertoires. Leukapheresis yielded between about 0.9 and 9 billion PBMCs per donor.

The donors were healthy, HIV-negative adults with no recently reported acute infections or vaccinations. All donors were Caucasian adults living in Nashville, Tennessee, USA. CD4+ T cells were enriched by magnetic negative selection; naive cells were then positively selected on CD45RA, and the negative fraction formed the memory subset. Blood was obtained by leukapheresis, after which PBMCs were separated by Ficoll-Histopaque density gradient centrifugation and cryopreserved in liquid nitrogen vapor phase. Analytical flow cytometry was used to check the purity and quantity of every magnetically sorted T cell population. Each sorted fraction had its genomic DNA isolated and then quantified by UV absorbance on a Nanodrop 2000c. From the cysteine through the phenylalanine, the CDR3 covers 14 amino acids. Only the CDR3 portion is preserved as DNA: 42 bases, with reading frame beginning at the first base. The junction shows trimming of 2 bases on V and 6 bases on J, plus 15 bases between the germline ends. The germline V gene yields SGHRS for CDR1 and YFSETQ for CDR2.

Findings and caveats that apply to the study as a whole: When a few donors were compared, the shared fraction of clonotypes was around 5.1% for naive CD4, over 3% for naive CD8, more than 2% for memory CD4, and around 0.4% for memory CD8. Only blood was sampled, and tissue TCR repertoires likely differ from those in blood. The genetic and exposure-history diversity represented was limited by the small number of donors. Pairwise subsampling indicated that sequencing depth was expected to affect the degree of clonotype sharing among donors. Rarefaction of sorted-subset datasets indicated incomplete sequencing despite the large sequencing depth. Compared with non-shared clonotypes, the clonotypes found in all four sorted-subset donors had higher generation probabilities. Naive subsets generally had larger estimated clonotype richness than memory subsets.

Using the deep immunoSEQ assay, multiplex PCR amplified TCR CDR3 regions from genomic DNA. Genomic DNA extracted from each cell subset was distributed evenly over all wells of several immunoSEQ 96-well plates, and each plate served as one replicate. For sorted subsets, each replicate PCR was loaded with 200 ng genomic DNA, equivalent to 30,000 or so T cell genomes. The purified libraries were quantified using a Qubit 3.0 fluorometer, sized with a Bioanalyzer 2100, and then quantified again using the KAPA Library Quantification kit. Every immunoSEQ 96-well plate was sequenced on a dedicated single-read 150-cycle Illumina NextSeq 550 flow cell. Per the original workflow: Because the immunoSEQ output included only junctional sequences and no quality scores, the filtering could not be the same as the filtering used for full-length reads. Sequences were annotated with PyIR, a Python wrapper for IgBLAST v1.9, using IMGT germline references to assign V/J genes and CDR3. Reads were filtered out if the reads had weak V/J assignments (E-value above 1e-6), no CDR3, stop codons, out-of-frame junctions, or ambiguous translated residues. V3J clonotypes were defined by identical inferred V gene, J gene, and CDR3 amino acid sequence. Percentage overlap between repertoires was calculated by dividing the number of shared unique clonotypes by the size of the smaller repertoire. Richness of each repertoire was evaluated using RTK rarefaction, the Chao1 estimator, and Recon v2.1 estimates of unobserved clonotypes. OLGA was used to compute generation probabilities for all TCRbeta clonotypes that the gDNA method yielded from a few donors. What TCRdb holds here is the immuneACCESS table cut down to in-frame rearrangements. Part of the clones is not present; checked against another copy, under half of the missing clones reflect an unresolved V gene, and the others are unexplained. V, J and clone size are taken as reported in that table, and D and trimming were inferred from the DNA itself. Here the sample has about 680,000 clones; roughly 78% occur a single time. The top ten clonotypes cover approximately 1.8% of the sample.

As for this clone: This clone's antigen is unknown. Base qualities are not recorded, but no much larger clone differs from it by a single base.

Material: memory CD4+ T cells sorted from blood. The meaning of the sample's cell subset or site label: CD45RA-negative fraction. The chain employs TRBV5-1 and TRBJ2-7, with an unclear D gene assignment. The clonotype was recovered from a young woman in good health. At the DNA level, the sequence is TGCGCCAGCAGCTTAATTCTGGGGTTGGGCGAGCAGTACTTC. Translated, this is CASSLILGLGEQYF.